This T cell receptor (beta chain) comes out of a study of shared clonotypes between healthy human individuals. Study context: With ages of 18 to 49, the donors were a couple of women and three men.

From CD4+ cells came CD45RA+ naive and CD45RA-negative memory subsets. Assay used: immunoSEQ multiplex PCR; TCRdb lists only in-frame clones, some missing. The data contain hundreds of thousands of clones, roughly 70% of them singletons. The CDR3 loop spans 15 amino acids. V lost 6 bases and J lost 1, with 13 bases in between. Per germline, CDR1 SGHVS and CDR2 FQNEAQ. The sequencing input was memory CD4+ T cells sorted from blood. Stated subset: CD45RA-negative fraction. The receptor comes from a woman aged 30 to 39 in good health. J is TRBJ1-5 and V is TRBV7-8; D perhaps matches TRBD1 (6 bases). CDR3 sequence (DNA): TGTGCCAGCAGATTTACAGGGAACAGCAATCAGCCCCAGCATTTT. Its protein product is CASRFTGNSNQPQHF.